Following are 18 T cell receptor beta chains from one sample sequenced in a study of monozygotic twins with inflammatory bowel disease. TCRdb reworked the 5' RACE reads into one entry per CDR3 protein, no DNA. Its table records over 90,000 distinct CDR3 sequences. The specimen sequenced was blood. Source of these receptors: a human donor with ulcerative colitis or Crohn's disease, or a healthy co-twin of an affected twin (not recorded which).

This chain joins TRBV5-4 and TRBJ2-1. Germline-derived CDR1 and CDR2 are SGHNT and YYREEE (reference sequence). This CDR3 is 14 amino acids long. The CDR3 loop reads CASSLEITYNEQFF.

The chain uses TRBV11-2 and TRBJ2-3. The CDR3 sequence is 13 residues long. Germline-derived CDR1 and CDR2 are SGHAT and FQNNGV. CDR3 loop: CASSFASTDTQYF.

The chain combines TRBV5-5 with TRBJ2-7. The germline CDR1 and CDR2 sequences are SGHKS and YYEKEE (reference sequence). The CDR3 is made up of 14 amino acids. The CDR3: CASSLNANPYEQYF.

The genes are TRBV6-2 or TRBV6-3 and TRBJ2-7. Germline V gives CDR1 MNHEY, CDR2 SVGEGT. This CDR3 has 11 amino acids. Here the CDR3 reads CASSSLGEQYF.

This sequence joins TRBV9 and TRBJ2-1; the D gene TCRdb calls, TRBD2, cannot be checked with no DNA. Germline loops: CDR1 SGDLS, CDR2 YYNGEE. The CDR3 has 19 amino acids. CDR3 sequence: CASSRFGTSGSRSYNEQFF.

The CDR3: CASSSVPPRDRGSNEKLFF. This sequence joins TRBV12-3 or TRBV12-4 and TRBJ1-4; TCRdb reports TRBD1, a call that lacks DNA to check it against. This CDR3 spans 19 amino acids.

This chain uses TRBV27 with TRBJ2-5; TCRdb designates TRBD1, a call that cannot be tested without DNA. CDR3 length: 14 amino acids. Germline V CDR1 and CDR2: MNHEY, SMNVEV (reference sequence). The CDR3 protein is CASSLGQYQETQYF.

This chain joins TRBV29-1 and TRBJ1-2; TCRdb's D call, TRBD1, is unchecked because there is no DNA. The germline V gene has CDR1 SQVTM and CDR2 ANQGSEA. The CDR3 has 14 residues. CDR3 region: CSASDRLGSYGYTF.

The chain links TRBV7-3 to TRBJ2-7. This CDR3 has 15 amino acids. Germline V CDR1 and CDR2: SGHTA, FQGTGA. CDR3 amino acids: CASSLTAGRRDEQYF.

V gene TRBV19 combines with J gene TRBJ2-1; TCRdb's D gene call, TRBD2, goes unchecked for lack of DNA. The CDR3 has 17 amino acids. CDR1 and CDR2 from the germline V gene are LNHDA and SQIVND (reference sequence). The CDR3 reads CASSIMEDAISYNEQFF. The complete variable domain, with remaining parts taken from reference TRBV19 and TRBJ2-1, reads DGGITQSPKYLFRKEGQNVTLSCEQNLNHDAMYWYRQDPGQGLRLIYYSQIVNDFQKGDIAEGYSVSREKKESFPLTVTSAQKNPTAFYLCASSIMEDAISYNEQFFGPGTRLTVL.

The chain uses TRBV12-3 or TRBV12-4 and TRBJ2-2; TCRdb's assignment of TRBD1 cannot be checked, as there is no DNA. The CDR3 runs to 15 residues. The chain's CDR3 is CASSLTGPNTGELFF.

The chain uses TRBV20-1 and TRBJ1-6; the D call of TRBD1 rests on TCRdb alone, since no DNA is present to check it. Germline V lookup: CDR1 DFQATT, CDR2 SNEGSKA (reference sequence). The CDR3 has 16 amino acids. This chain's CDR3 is CSARRAGAGGNSPLHF.

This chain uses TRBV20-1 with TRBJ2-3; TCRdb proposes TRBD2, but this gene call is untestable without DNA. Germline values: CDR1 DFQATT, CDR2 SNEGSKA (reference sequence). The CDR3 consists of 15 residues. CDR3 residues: CSASPYAGSTDTQYF.

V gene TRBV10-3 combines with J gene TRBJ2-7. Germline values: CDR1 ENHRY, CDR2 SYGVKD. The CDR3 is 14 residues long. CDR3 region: CAISGFNRNYEQYF.

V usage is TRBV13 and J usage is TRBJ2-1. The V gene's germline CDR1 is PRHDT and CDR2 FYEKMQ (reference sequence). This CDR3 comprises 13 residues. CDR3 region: CASSHGGYNEQFF.

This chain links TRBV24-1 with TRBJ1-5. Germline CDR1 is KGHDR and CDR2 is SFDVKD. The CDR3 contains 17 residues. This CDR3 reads CATSDTTAPVGNQPQHF.

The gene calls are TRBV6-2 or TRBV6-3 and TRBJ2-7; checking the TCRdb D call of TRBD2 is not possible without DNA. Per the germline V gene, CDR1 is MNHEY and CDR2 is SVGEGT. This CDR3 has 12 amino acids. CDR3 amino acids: CASSRLSGSLYF.

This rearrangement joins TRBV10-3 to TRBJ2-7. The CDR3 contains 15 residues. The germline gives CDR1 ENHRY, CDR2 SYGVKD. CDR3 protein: CAISENPGFDEEQYF.